Listed below are T cell receptor beta chains from one sample, sequenced in a study of CD8 T cells in Susac syndrome. TCRdb re-analysed the immunoSEQ multiplex PCR reads in MiXCR, keeping a single row per CDR3 protein. The sample lists a few hundred thousand distinct CDR3 sequences; approximately 90% were seen once. The sample taken for sequencing was CD8+ T cells from PBMCs. Every receptor here comes from a human donor with multiple sclerosis. Both conserved end residues are part of each CDR3. A D gene is named only where the DNA matches it firmly. Part of the rows lack a size; the others show once, few, many or a class for expanded clones.

size: .
J: TRBJ2-2
V: TRBV7-2
D: TRBD1
CDR3: CASSLLTGGSGELFF
DNA: TGTGCCAGCAGCTTATTGACAGGGGGCTCGGGGGAGCTGTTTTTT

size: .
J: TRBJ2-7
V: TRBV12-3/TRBV12-4
D: TRBD2
CDR3: CASLADSYEQYF
DNA: TGTGCCAGCCTAGCGGACTCCTACGAGCAGTACTTC

size: .
J: TRBJ2-1
V: TRBV7-6
D: TRBD2
CDR3: CASSPPAGGGDEQFF
DNA: TGTGCCAGCAGCCCTCCTGCGGGGGGAGGGGATGAGCAGTTCTTC

size: .
J: TRBJ1-1
V: TRBV18
D: TRBD1
CDR3: CASSPWDRWWMNTEAFF
DNA: TGTGCCAGCTCACCTTGGGACAGGTGGTGGATGAACACTGAAGCTTTCTTT

size: .
J: TRBJ2-2
V: TRBV4-1
D: TRBD2
CDR3: CASRWGGAGELFF
DNA: TGCGCCAGCAGGTGGGGGGGTGCCGGGGAGCTGTTTTTT

size: .
J: TRBJ1-5
V: TRBV9
D: .
CDR3: CASSHSDSNQPQHF
DNA: TGTGCCAGCAGTCACTCGGACTCCAATCAGCCCCAGCATTTT

size: .
J: TRBJ1-2
V: TRBV7-9
D: TRBD1
CDR3: CASSPHPGQGIANYGYTF
DNA: TGTGCCAGCAGCCCCCATCCGGGACAGGGAATAGCTAACTATGGCTACACCTTC

size: .
J: TRBJ2-2
V: TRBV28
D: TRBD2
CDR3: CASSLSGRVTGELFF
DNA: TGTGCCAGCAGTTTATCCGGGAGGGTCACCGGGGAGCTGTTTTTT

size: .
J: TRBJ2-5
V: TRBV30
D: TRBD1
CDR3: CAWSPSPTGTGEETQYF
DNA: TGTGCCTGGAGCCCGTCACCGACTGGGACAGGAGAAGAGACCCAGTACTTC

size: .
J: TRBJ1-6
V: TRBV5-6
D: .
CDR3: CASSSPTVPLHF
DNA: TGTGCCAGCAGCTCTCCTACGGTACCCCTCCACTTT

size: .
J: TRBJ2-1
V: TRBV23-1
D: TRBD1
CDR3: CASPTGGRNNEQFF
DNA: TGCGCCAGCCCAACAGGGGGTCGGAACAATGAGCAGTTCTTC

size: .
J: TRBJ2-7
V: TRBV9
D: .
CDR3: CASSDGSGVSGEQYF
DNA: TGTGCCAGCAGCGATGGATCAGGGGTCTCAGGCGAGCAGTACTTC

size: .
J: TRBJ1-3
V: TRBV20-1
D: TRBD1
CDR3: CSARDAGGSAGNTIYF
DNA: TGCAGTGCTAGAGATGCAGGGGGATCTGCTGGAAACACCATATATTTT

size: .
J: TRBJ2-1
V: TRBV30
D: .
CDR3: CACWGVGLSYNEQFF
DNA: TGTGCCTGTTGGGGGGTCGGGCTCTCCTACAATGAGCAGTTCTTC

size: .
J: TRBJ1-1
V: TRBV10-3
D: .
CDR3: CAISRTGTEAFF
DNA: TGTGCCATCAGCCGAACAGGGACTGAAGCTTTCTTT

size: once
J: TRBJ1-5
V: TRBV6-6
D: TRBD1
CDR3: CASSGGTGRFQPQHF
DNA: TGTGCCAGCAGTGGTGGGACAGGGCGGTTTCAGCCCCAGCATTTT

size: .
J: TRBJ1-4
V: TRBV29-1
D: TRBD1
CDR3: CSVEERDSEKLFF
DNA: TGCAGCGTTGAAGAGAGGGACAGCGAAAAACTGTTTTTT

size: .
J: TRBJ2-1
V: TRBV4-3
D: .
CDR3: CASSHRGGVNEQFF
DNA: TGCGCCAGCAGCCACAGGGGTGGCGTGAATGAGCAGTTCTTC

size: .
J: TRBJ1-1
V: TRBV6-5
D: .
CDR3: CASSYVQGSTEAFF
DNA: TGTGCCAGCAGTTACGTTCAGGGGTCAACTGAAGCTTTCTTT

size: once
J: TRBJ1-1
V: TRBV29-1
D: .
CDR3: CSVPTQGWSEAFF
DNA: TGCAGCGTTCCAACGCAGGGTTGGTCTGAAGCTTTCTTT

size: .
J: TRBJ1-4
V: TRBV28
D: .
CDR3: CASSFTGTPNNEKLFF
DNA: TGTGCCAGCAGTTTTACCGGGACACCTAATAATGAAAAACTGTTTTTT

size: .
J: TRBJ2-3
V: TRBV9
D: .
CDR3: CASSVGRYSTDTQYF
DNA: TGTGCCAGCAGCGTAGGCAGGTATAGCACAGATACGCAGTATTTT

size: .
J: TRBJ2-5
V: TRBV28
D: .
CDR3: CASSLLMLEGTVRETQYF
DNA: TGTGCCAGCAGTTTACTCATGTTGGAGGGGACGGTTCGTGAGACCCAGTACTTC

size: .
J: TRBJ2-7
V: TRBV5-1
D: .
CDR3: CASSLGAGRGYEQYF
DNA: TGCGCCAGCAGCTTGGGTGCGGGTCGAGGTTACGAGCAGTACTTC

size: .
J: TRBJ2-7
V: TRBV6-2/TRBV6-3
D: .
CDR3: CATLGTGTYEQYF
DNA: TGTGCCACCTTGGGGACGGGGACCTACGAGCAGTACTTC

size: .
J: TRBJ2-7
V: TRBV20-1
D: .
CDR3: CSASLEGLSYEQYF
DNA: TGCAGTGCTAGTCTGGAGGGCCTGTCCTACGAGCAGTACTTC

size: .
J: TRBJ1-5
V: TRBV10-2
D: .
CDR3: CASSESSSTGQPQHF
DNA: TGCGCCAGCAGTGAGTCCTCCTCCACGGGTCAGCCCCAGCATTTT

size: .
J: TRBJ2-3
V: TRBV7-8
D: TRBD2
CDR3: CASSLGGGSTQYF
DNA: TGTGCCAGCAGCTTAGGGGGGGGGAGTACGCAGTATTTT

size: .
J: TRBJ1-5
V: TRBV19
D: TRBD1
CDR3: CASSPQGGGNQPQHF
DNA: TGTGCCAGTAGTCCGCAGGGGGGTGGCAATCAGCCCCAGCATTTT

size: few
J: TRBJ2-7
V: TRBV7-2
D: .
CDR3: CASNVGQVYEQYF
DNA: TGTGCCAGCAATGTAGGGCAGGTCTACGAGCAGTACTTC

size: .
J: TRBJ2-7
V: TRBV9
D: TRBD1
CDR3: CASSGTGTPYEQYF
DNA: TGTGCCAGCAGCGGGACAGGAACCCCCTACGAGCAGTACTTC

size: .
J: TRBJ2-3
V: TRBV7-2
D: .
CDR3: CASSPSEGGITDTQYF
DNA: TGTGCCAGCAGCCCCAGTGAGGGGGGGATCACAGATACGCAGTATTTT

size: .
J: TRBJ2-3
V: TRBV2
D: TRBD1
CDR3: CASEPGQGTDTQYF
DNA: TGTGCCAGCGAGCCGGGACAGGGCACAGATACGCAGTATTTT

size: .
J: TRBJ2-2
V: TRBV5-1
D: .
CDR3: CASSSRLGDTGELFF
DNA: TGCGCCAGCAGCTCCAGACTGGGTGACACCGGGGAGCTGTTTTTT

size: few
J: TRBJ2-7
V: TRBV19
D: .
CDR3: CASSWQGYEQYF
DNA: TGTGCCAGTAGTTGGCAGGGCTACGAGCAGTACTTC

size: .
J: TRBJ1-5
V: TRBV24-1
D: .
CDR3: CATGTPPGGLNQPQHF
DNA: TGTGCCACCGGCACCCCACCCGGGGGTCTCAATCAGCCCCAGCATTTT

size: .
J: TRBJ2-5
V: TRBV7-9
D: TRBD2
CDR3: CASSLSVSREGRQETQYF
DNA: TGTGCCAGCAGCTTATCTGTCTCGCGGGAGGGCCGACAAGAGACCCAGTACTTC

size: .
J: TRBJ2-3
V: TRBV7-3
D: TRBD2
CDR3: CASSARLAEAGDTQYF
DNA: TGTGCCAGCAGCGCGAGACTAGCGGAGGCAGGAGATACGCAGTATTTT

size: .
J: TRBJ2-2
V: TRBV15
D: TRBD1
CDR3: CATSVYLDRVSGELFF
DNA: TGTGCCACCAGCGTATACCTAGACAGGGTATCGGGGGAGCTGTTTTTT

size: .
J: TRBJ2-7
V: TRBV7-9
D: .
CDR3: CASSLNSLDGQYF
DNA: TGTGCCAGCAGCTTAAACTCCCTGGATGGGCAGTACTTC

size: .
J: TRBJ2-3
V: TRBV3-1
D: .
CDR3: CASSQESTDTQYF
DNA: TGTGCCAGCAGCCAAGAGAGCACAGATACGCAGTATTTT

size: once
J: TRBJ2-2
V: TRBV19
D: .
CDR3: CASSQRVGGTGELFF
DNA: TGTGCCAGTAGTCAGCGGGTGGGTGGTACCGGGGAGCTGTTTTTT

size: .
J: TRBJ2-2
V: TRBV9
D: TRBD2
CDR3: CASSGGLAANTGELFF
DNA: TGTGCCAGCAGCGGGGGTCTAGCGGCGAACACCGGGGAGCTGTTTTTT

size: .
J: TRBJ2-5
V: TRBV30
D: TRBD2
CDR3: CAWNSGGEETQYF
DNA: TGTGCCTGGAACTCGGGGGGTGAGGAGACCCAGTACTTC

size: .
J: TRBJ2-1
V: TRBV4-3
D: TRBD2
CDR3: CASSQEPGLAATAYNEQFF
DNA: TGCGCCAGCAGCCAAGAACCCGGACTAGCGGCCACCGCCTACAATGAGCAGTTCTTC

size: .
J: TRBJ2-3
V: TRBV7-2
D: .
CDR3: CASSLWTPDTQYF
DNA: TGTGCCAGCAGCTTATGGACCCCAGATACGCAGTATTTT

size: .
J: TRBJ2-2
V: TRBV6-5
D: .
CDR3: CASSPYPVITGELFF
DNA: TGTGCCAGCAGCCCGTATCCCGTAATCACCGGGGAGCTGTTTTTT

size: .
J: TRBJ2-1
V: TRBV5-5
D: .
CDR3: CASDPHGSYEQFF
DNA: TGTGCCAGCGACCCCCATGGAAGCTATGAGCAGTTCTTC

size: .
J: TRBJ2-7
V: TRBV29-1
D: .
CDR3: CSVRGLSSYEQYF
DNA: TGCAGCGTACGCGGGCTGAGCTCCTACGAGCAGTACTTC

size: .
J: TRBJ1-5
V: TRBV30
D: .
CDR3: CAWSAGYGNQPQHF
DNA: TGTGCCTGGAGCGCCGGGTATGGCAATCAGCCCCAGCATTTT

size: once
J: TRBJ2-1
V: TRBV5-1
D: .
CDR3: CASSLWIVHDEQFF
DNA: TGCGCCAGCAGCTTGTGGATAGTGCACGATGAGCAGTTCTTC

size: .
J: TRBJ1-2
V: TRBV4-1
D: .
CDR3: CASSQVTLNGYTF
DNA: TGCGCCAGCAGCCAAGTCACGCTCAATGGCTACACCTTC

size: .
J: TRBJ2-7
V: TRBV21-1
D: .
CDR3: CASSKGGGSSSSYEQYF
DNA: TGTGCCAGCAGCAAAGGGGGGGGAAGCTCAAGCTCCTACGAGCAGTACTTC

size: .
J: TRBJ2-7
V: TRBV4-1
D: TRBD2
CDR3: CASSQQAGLGYEQYF
DNA: TGCGCCAGCAGCCAACAAGCGGGGTTGGGTTACGAGCAGTACTTC

size: .
J: TRBJ2-3
V: TRBV6-2/TRBV6-3
D: .
CDR3: CASSYLTLTSDTDTQYF
DNA: TGTGCCAGCAGTTACCTGACACTTACATCCGACACAGATACGCAGTATTTT

size: .
J: TRBJ2-5
V: TRBV15
D: TRBD2
CDR3: CASVLREGWGTQYF
DNA: TGTGCCAGTGTGCTGCGGGAGGGTTGGGGGACCCAGTACTTC

size: .
J: TRBJ2-5
V: TRBV11-2
D: TRBD2
CDR3: CASSLWRGGGETQYF
DNA: TGTGCCAGCAGCCTGTGGCGGGGGGGCGGAGAGACCCAGTACTTC